These T cell receptor beta chains were read from a single sample in a study of blood T cells in healthy people across ages. In TCRdb, the 5' RACE reads were re-called with MiXCR into one record per CDR3 protein. This table holds about 1.5 million distinct CDR3 sequences, roughly 40% found once. The sample consisted of blood. The receptors shown here come from a young woman in good health. Both conserved end residues are part of each CDR3. The order of the fields is clone size, V gene, J gene, D gene, CDR3 protein, CDR3 DNA. The D gene is left open where the match is weak. The listing skips clone size in some rows; elsewhere it reads once, few, many or a size class.

size: -
V: TRBV2
J: TRBJ2-1
D: TRBD2
CDR3: CASSMGAGGLNEQFF
DNA: TGTGCCAGCAGTATGGGAGCGGGGGGCCTTAATGAGCAGTTCTTC

size: few
V: TRBV10-3
J: TRBJ1-2
D: -
CDR3: CAISDLRDGGRGYTF
DNA: TGTGCCATCAGTGACCTCCGAGACGGTGGACGTGGCTACACCTTC

size: few
V: TRBV4-1
J: TRBJ2-3
D: -
CDR3: CASSQEASSTDTQYF
DNA: TGCGCCAGCAGCCAAGAGGCTTCGAGCACAGATACGCAGTATTTT

size: -
V: TRBV20-1
J: TRBJ1-3
D: -
CDR3: CSARPSLGNTIYF
DNA: TGCAGTGCTAGACCCTCTCTCGGAAACACCATATATTTT

size: -
V: TRBV24-1
J: TRBJ2-5
D: TRBD2
CDR3: CATSDPGGEETQYF
DNA: TGTGCCACCAGTGACCCTGGGGGGGAGGAGACCCAGTACTTC

size: -
V: TRBV29-1
J: TRBJ1-2
D: TRBD1
CDR3: CSVGSGTGENGYTF
DNA: TGCAGCGTTGGGTCCGGGACAGGGGAGAATGGCTACACCTTC

size: -
V: TRBV7-9
J: TRBJ1-1
D: -
CDR3: CASSLCLGQGCETFF
DNA: TGTGCCAGCAGCTTATGTTTAGGCCAAGGATGTGAAACTTTCTTT

size: once
V: TRBV12-3/TRBV12-4
J: TRBJ1-2
D: -
CDR3: CASSDRSNLYGYTF
DNA: TGTGCCAGCAGCGACCGCTCCAACTTATATGGCTACACCTTC

size: -
V: TRBV4-1
J: TRBJ2-1
D: TRBD2
CDR3: CASSQVQREGHEQFF
DNA: TGCGCCAGCAGCCAAGTACAGCGGGAGGGGCATGAGCAGTTCTTC

size: many
V: TRBV9
J: TRBJ2-1
D: TRBD1
CDR3: CASSPDRGRNEQFF
DNA: TGTGCCAGCAGCCCGGACAGGGGGCGCAATGAGCAGTTCTTC

size: -
V: TRBV12-3/TRBV12-4
J: TRBJ2-3
D: -
CDR3: CASSSIGATGMADTQYF
DNA: TGTGCCAGCAGTTCCATTGGGGCGACGGGGATGGCAGATACGCAGTATTTT

size: -
V: TRBV11-2
J: TRBJ2-1
D: -
CDR3: CASSFTSSGHEQFF
DNA: TGTGCCAGCAGTTTTACGTCGAGCGGCCATGAGCAGTTCTTC

size: -
V: TRBV18
J: TRBJ1-2
D: -
CDR3: CASSPGSSMTNYGYTF
DNA: TGTGCCAGCTCCCCCGGGTCCTCGATGACTAACTATGGCTACACCTTC

size: -
V: TRBV6-5
J: TRBJ1-2
D: TRBD1
CDR3: CASSNQAGTAFSYGYTF
DNA: TGTGCCAGCAGTAACCAAGCCGGGACAGCTTTTAGCTATGGCTACACCTTC

size: -
V: TRBV6-2/TRBV6-3
J: TRBJ1-5
D: -
CDR3: CASSYPSGGNQPQHF
DNA: TGTGCCAGCAGCTACCCGTCCGGAGGCAATCAGCCCCAGCATTTT

size: -
V: TRBV4-1
J: TRBJ2-1
D: TRBD2
CDR3: CASSQGTSGGMYNEQFF
DNA: TGCGCCAGCAGCCAAGGGACTAGCGGGGGGATGTACAATGAGCAGTTCTTC

size: many
V: TRBV5-1
J: TRBJ1-2
D: -
CDR3: CASSPDLGYGYTF
DNA: TGCGCCAGCAGCCCGGATCTAGGCTATGGCTACACCTTC

size: few
V: TRBV2
J: TRBJ2-1
D: -
CDR3: CASSGGGSRENEQFF
DNA: TGTGCCAGCAGCGGGGGTGGGAGCAGGGAAAATGAGCAGTTCTTC

size: few
V: TRBV13
J: TRBJ2-3
D: -
CDR3: CASSRTGGPDTDTQYF
DNA: TGTGCCAGCAGCCGAACCGGGGGACCGGATACAGATACGCAGTATTTT

size: -
V: TRBV21-1
J: TRBJ1-2
D: -
CDR3: CASSGQFWSYGYTF
DNA: TGTGCCAGCAGCGGCCAGTTTTGGTCCTATGGCTACACCTTC

size: few
V: TRBV11-2
J: TRBJ1-2
D: -
CDR3: CASSLGSGSWYGYTF
DNA: TGTGCCAGCAGCTTAGGTTCTGGCAGCTGGTATGGCTACACCTTC

size: -
V: TRBV10-3
J: TRBJ1-2
D: -
CDR3: CAISEPPTVNYGYTF
DNA: TGTGCCATCAGTGAGCCACCAACAGTTAACTATGGCTACACCTTC

size: many
V: TRBV12-3/TRBV12-4
J: TRBJ1-2
D: -
CDR3: CASSLQGYGYTF
DNA: TGTGCCAGCAGTTTACAGGGCTATGGCTACACCTTC

size: -
V: TRBV20-1
J: TRBJ2-5
D: -
CDR3: CSARERNMETQYF
DNA: TGCAGTGCTAGGGAGCGAAACATGGAGACCCAGTACTTC

size: few
V: TRBV27
J: TRBJ2-5
D: TRBD2
CDR3: CASRAGLAEETQYF
DNA: TGTGCCAGCAGGGCTGGACTAGCGGAAGAGACCCAGTACTTC

size: -
V: TRBV4-1
J: TRBJ2-1
D: -
CDR3: CASSQGRVLAGNEQFF
DNA: TGCGCCAGCAGCCAAGGTCGGGTACTTGCGGGGAATGAGCAGTTCTTC

size: -
V: TRBV7-2
J: TRBJ1-1
D: -
CDR3: CASSPLPGAPLVAFF
DNA: TGTGCCAGCAGCCCCCTCCCGGGGGCCCCTTTAGTAGCTTTCTTT

size: few
V: TRBV18
J: TRBJ1-1
D: TRBD1
CDR3: CASSRQGGGMNTEAFF
DNA: TGTGCCAGCTCCCGACAGGGTGGGGGTATGAACACTGAAGCTTTCTTT

size: -
V: TRBV9
J: TRBJ1-6
D: -
CDR3: CASSLPGTASNSPLHF
DNA: TGTGCCAGCAGCCTCCCCGGGACGGCAAGTAATTCACCCCTCCACTTT

size: once
V: TRBV6-1
J: TRBJ2-7
D: -
CDR3: CASSEAPGVSYEQYF
DNA: TGTGCCAGCAGTGAAGCCCCAGGGGTCTCCTACGAGCAGTACTTC

size: -
V: TRBV6-4
J: TRBJ2-7
D: -
CDR3: CASSRDFKYEQYF
DNA: TGTGCCAGCAGTCGTGATTTTAAATATGAGCAGTACTTC

size: few
V: TRBV12-5
J: TRBJ2-1
D: TRBD2
CDR3: CASEGAGAVYEQFF
DNA: TGTGCTAGTGAAGGGGCGGGAGCGGTCTATGAGCAGTTCTTC

size: few
V: TRBV10-3
J: TRBJ1-4
D: -
CDR3: CAISESRGGSEKLFF
DNA: TGTGCCATCAGTGAGTCCCGTGGGGGCAGTGAAAAACTGTTTTTT

size: -
V: TRBV20-1
J: TRBJ2-1
D: -
CDR3: CSARDFQGYNEQFF
DNA: TGCAGTGCCAGGGACTTCCAAGGCTACAATGAGCAGTTCTTC

size: -
V: TRBV18
J: TRBJ2-4
D: -
CDR3: CASSLGRAPKNIQYF
DNA: TGTGCCAGCTCACTAGGCAGGGCCCCCAAAAACATTCAGTACTTC

size: -
V: TRBV28
J: TRBJ1-5
D: TRBD1
CDR3: CASSLGVTDRGVHQPQHF
DNA: TGTGCCAGCAGTTTAGGGGTTACGGACAGGGGGGTGCATCAGCCCCAGCATTTT

size: -
V: TRBV6-5
J: TRBJ2-3
D: -
CDR3: CTSSKRIGTDTQYF
DNA: TGTACCAGCAGCAAAAGAATCGGGACAGATACGCAGTATTTT

size: -
V: TRBV12-3/TRBV12-4
J: TRBJ1-2
D: TRBD1
CDR3: CASSHGTESGYTF
DNA: TGTGCCAGCAGCCATGGGACAGAGAGTGGCTACACCTTC